Listed below are T cell receptor beta chains from one sample, sequenced in a study of human T cells and chemical hapten exposure. Each CDR3 protein gets one entry after TCRdb re-called the RACE reads with MiXCR. This table holds over 100,000 distinct CDR3 sequences, 9% to 9.5% found once. The sequencing used whole blood, collected in connection with sensitization to the hapten diphenylcyclopropenone (DPC). Receptors were obtained from a woman aged 40-49 years with alopecia areata. Some clones in this sample may be carry-over from other donors' samples. The CDR3 runs from the conserved cysteine through the conserved F or W. The order of the fields is J gene, D gene, clone size, V gene, CDR3 protein, CDR3 DNA. A D gene is named only where the DNA matches it firmly. For some rows the clone size is stated as once, few or many, or as a class when expanded; others skip it.

j_call: TRBJ1-1
d_call: TRBD1
clone_size: many
v_call: TRBV3-1
cdr3_aa: CASGPGQGASRGTEAFF
cdr3_nt: TGTGCCAGCGGGCCGGGACAGGGGGCGAGTCGAGGCACTGAAGCTTTCTTT

j_call: TRBJ2-7
d_call: NA
clone_size: many
v_call: TRBV11-2
cdr3_aa: CASSPLVGFSSYEQYF
cdr3_nt: TGTGCCAGCAGTCCCTTGGTGGGTTTCAGCTCCTACGAGCAGTACTTC

j_call: TRBJ2-1
d_call: NA
clone_size: NA
v_call: TRBV20-1
cdr3_aa: CSARGPWRGPWNEQFF
cdr3_nt: TGCAGTGCTAGGGGTCCTTGGCGGGGCCCCTGGAATGAGCAGTTCTTC

j_call: TRBJ2-5
d_call: TRBD2
clone_size: few
v_call: TRBV5-1
cdr3_aa: CASSPIPGLAGGKQETQYF
cdr3_nt: TGCGCCAGCAGCCCTATCCCGGGACTAGCGGGGGGTAAACAAGAGACCCAGTACTTC

j_call: TRBJ2-3
d_call: TRBD2
clone_size: NA
v_call: TRBV7-2
cdr3_aa: CASSVAGGTQYF
cdr3_nt: TGTGCCAGCAGCGTGGCGGGGGGTACGCAGTATTTT

j_call: TRBJ1-1
d_call: TRBD1
clone_size: many
v_call: TRBV7-9
cdr3_aa: CASSVGTGGRNTEAFF
cdr3_nt: TGTGCCAGCAGCGTCGGGACAGGGGGACGGAACACTGAAGCTTTCTTT

j_call: TRBJ2-1
d_call: NA
clone_size: NA
v_call: TRBV12-3/TRBV12-4
cdr3_aa: CATSDQGGEQFF
cdr3_nt: TGTGCCACCTCGGACCAGGGTGGTGAGCAGTTCTTC

j_call: TRBJ2-3
d_call: TRBD2
clone_size: many
v_call: TRBV28
cdr3_aa: CASRESGGADTQYF
cdr3_nt: TGTGCCAGCAGAGAGTCGGGGGGAGCAGATACGCAGTATTTT

j_call: TRBJ1-2
d_call: NA
clone_size: few
v_call: TRBV6-2/TRBV6-3
cdr3_aa: CASKGSGRILYGYTF
cdr3_nt: TGTGCCAGCAAGGGATCGGGACGGATTCTCTATGGCTACACCTTC

j_call: TRBJ2-5
d_call: TRBD2
clone_size: few
v_call: TRBV7-2
cdr3_aa: CASSLVSGGSKETQYF
cdr3_nt: TGTGCCAGCAGCTTAGTAAGCGGGGGTTCCAAAGAGACCCAGTACTTC

j_call: TRBJ2-5
d_call: NA
clone_size: few
v_call: TRBV7-2
cdr3_aa: CASSLDSLQETQYF
cdr3_nt: TGTGCCAGCAGCTTGGACAGCCTCCAAGAGACCCAGTACTTC

j_call: TRBJ2-3
d_call: NA
clone_size: many
v_call: TRBV4-1
cdr3_aa: CASQVQNPSTDTQYF
cdr3_nt: TGCGCCAGTCAAGTTCAAAATCCTAGCACAGATACGCAGTATTTT

j_call: TRBJ2-3
d_call: TRBD2
clone_size: many
v_call: TRBV7-2
cdr3_aa: CASSLDGLAGTSTDTQYF
cdr3_nt: TGTGCCAGCAGCTTAGACGGACTAGCGGGGACCTCCACAGATACGCAGTATTTT

j_call: TRBJ1-6
d_call: TRBD1
clone_size: many
v_call: TRBV7-9
cdr3_aa: CASSRGTGGDSPLHF
cdr3_nt: TGTGCCAGCAGCAGAGGGACAGGTGGAGATTCACCCCTCCACTTT

j_call: TRBJ2-7
d_call: TRBD1
clone_size: NA
v_call: TRBV27
cdr3_aa: CASIRTTGGRKQYF
cdr3_nt: TGTGCCAGCATCCGCACCACAGGGGGAAGGAAGCAGTACTTC

j_call: TRBJ2-2
d_call: TRBD1
clone_size: NA
v_call: TRBV24-1
cdr3_aa: CATTGGQGSTNTGELFF
cdr3_nt: TGTGCCACCACTGGGGGACAGGGGTCAACAAACACCGGGGAGCTGTTTTTT

j_call: TRBJ2-5
d_call: NA
clone_size: many
v_call: TRBV11-2
cdr3_aa: CASSPGIFGLAEETQYF
cdr3_nt: TGTGCCAGCAGCCCTGGGATCTTTGGGTTAGCGGAAGAGACCCAGTACTTC

j_call: TRBJ2-5
d_call: NA
clone_size: NA
v_call: TRBV5-1
cdr3_aa: CASSLDAGLEETQYF
cdr3_nt: TGCGCCAGCAGCTTGGATGCAGGGCTGGAGGAGACCCAGTACTTC

j_call: TRBJ1-5
d_call: NA
clone_size: NA
v_call: TRBV6-2/TRBV6-3
cdr3_aa: CASSLEMRPQHF
cdr3_nt: TGTGCCAGCAGTTTAGAGATGCGGCCCCAGCATTTT

j_call: TRBJ2-3
d_call: NA
clone_size: few
v_call: TRBV6-6
cdr3_aa: CASSQLTDTQYF
cdr3_nt: TGTGCCAGCAGCCAACTAACAGATACGCAGTATTTT

j_call: TRBJ2-1
d_call: NA
clone_size: many
v_call: TRBV7-6
cdr3_aa: CASSLGWAGEGNEQFF
cdr3_nt: TGTGCCAGCAGCTTAGGATGGGCAGGGGAAGGCAATGAGCAGTTCTTC

j_call: TRBJ2-2
d_call: NA
clone_size: many
v_call: TRBV4-1
cdr3_aa: CASSPGYRDTGELFF
cdr3_nt: TGCGCCAGCAGCCCGGGTTACAGGGACACCGGGGAGCTGTTTTTT

j_call: TRBJ2-7
d_call: TRBD2
clone_size: few
v_call: TRBV7-3
cdr3_aa: CASSPTSGPPYEQYF
cdr3_nt: TGTGCCAGCAGCCCAACTAGCGGGCCTCCCTACGAGCAGTACTTC

j_call: TRBJ1-2
d_call: TRBD1
clone_size: many
v_call: TRBV6-1
cdr3_aa: CGTGGGSAGNYGYTF
cdr3_nt: TGTGGGACAGGGGGCGGATCGGCAGGCAACTATGGCTACACCTTC

j_call: TRBJ2-1
d_call: NA
clone_size: few
v_call: TRBV1
cdr3_aa: CTSSQTPQGDNEQFF
cdr3_nt: TGCACCAGCAGCCAGACTCCGCAGGGCGACAATGAGCAGTTCTTC

j_call: TRBJ2-7
d_call: TRBD1
clone_size: many
v_call: TRBV29-1
cdr3_aa: CSVGQGVYEQYF
cdr3_nt: TGCAGCGTGGGACAGGGGGTCTACGAGCAGTACTTC

j_call: TRBJ1-1
d_call: NA
clone_size: few
v_call: TRBV29-1
cdr3_aa: CSVGGVGNTEAFF
cdr3_nt: TGCAGCGTTGGTGGAGTAGGGAACACTGAAGCTTTCTTT